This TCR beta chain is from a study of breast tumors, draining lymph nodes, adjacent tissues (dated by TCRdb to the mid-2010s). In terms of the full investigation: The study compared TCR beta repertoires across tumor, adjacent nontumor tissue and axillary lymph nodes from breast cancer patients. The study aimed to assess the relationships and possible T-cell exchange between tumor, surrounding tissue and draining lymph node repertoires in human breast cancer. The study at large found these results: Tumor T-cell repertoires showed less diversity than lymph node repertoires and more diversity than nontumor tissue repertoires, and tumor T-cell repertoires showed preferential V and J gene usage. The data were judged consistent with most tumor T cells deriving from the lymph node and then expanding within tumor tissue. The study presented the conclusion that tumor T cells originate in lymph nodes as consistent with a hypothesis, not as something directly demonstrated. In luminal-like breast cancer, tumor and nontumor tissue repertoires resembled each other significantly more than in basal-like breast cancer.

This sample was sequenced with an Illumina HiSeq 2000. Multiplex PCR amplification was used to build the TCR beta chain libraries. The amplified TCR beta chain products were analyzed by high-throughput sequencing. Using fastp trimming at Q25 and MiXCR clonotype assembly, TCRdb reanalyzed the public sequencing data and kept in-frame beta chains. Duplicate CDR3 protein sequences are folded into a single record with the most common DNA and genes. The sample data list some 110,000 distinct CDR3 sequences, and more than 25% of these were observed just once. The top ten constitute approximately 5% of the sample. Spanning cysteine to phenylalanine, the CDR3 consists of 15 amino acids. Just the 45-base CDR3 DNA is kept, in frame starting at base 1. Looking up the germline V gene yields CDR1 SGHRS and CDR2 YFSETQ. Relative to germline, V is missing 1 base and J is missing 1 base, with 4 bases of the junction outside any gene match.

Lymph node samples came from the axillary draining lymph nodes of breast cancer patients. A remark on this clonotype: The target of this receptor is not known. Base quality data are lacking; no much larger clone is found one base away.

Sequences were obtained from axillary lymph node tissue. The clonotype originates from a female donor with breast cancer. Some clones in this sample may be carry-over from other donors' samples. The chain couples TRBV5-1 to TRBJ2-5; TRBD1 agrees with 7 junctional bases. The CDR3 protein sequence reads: CASSLTGDLQETQYF. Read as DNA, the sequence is TGCGCCAGCAGCTTGACAGGGGACCTCCAAGAGACCCAGTACTTC.